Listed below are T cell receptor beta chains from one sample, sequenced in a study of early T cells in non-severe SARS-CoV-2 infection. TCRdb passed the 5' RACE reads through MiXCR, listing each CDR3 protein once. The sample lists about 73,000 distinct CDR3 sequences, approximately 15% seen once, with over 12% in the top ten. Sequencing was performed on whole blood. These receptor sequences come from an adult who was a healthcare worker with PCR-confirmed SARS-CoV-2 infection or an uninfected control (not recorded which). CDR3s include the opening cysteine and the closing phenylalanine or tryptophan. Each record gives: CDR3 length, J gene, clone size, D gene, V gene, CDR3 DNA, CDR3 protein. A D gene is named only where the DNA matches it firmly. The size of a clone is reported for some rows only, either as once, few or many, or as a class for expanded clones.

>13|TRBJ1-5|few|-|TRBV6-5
TGTGCCAGCAGTTACGGGGGTTCTCAGCCCCAGCATTTT
CASSYGGSQPQHF
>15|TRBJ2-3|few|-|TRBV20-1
TGCAGTGCTAGAGCGAAGGGCGTGGGGCCAGATACGCAGTATTTT
CSARAKGVGPDTQYF
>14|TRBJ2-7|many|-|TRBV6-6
TGTGCCAGCAGCATCATAGGGGCGCGTAACGAGCAGTACTTC
CASSIIGARNEQYF
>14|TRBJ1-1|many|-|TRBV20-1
TGCAGTGCTCGCAAGGGAGGGGGTCTCACTGAAGCTTTCTTT
CSARKGGGLTEAFF
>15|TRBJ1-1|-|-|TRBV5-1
TGCGCCAGCAGCTTGGCTGTGGCAGCCAACACTGAAGCTTTCTTT
CASSLAVAANTEAFF
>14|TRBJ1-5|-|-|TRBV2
TGTGCCAGCAGCAGGACTTATAGCAATCAGCCCCAGCATTTT
CASSRTYSNQPQHF
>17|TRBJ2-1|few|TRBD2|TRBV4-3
TGCGCCAGCAGCCAAGATAGGAGCGGGGGGTCCTACAATGAGCAGTTCTTC
CASSQDRSGGSYNEQFF
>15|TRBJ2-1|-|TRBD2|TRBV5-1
TGCGCCAGCAGCTACGGACTAGCGGCAGGCAATGAGCAGTTCTTC
CASSYGLAAGNEQFF
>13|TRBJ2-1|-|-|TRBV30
TGTGCCTGGACGCGGTTTCCCGGGAATGAGCAGTTCTTC
CAWTRFPGNEQFF
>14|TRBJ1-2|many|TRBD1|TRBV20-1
TGCAGTGCTACGGACAGGAGGAGTTACTATGGCTACACCTTC
CSATDRRSYYGYTF
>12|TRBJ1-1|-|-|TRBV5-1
TGCGCCAGCAGCACCCCGGGGACGGAAGCTTTCTTT
CASSTPGTEAFF
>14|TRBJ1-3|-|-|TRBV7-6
TGTGCCAGCAGCCTAAACCTCTCTGGAAACACCATATATTTT
CASSLNLSGNTIYF
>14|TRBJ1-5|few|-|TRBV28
TGTGCCAGCAGTCTGGTCGGTCCTAATCAGCCCCAGCATTTT
CASSLVGPNQPQHF
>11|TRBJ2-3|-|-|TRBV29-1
TGCAGCGTTTGGGTCACAGATACGCAGTATTTT
CSVWVTDTQYF
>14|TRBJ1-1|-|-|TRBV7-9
TGTGCCAGCAGCTATGGTACGTGGAACACTGAAGCTTTCTTT
CASSYGTWNTEAFF
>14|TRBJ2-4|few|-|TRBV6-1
TGTGCCAGCAGTGGCAGGTTAGCCAAAAACATTCAGTACTTC
CASSGRLAKNIQYF
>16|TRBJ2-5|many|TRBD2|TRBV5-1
TGCGCCAGCAGCTTGTCAGGTCGGGGGGTCCAAGAGACCCAGTACTTC
CASSLSGRGVQETQYF
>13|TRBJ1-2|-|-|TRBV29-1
TGCAGCGTTGAAGATCGGAGGGCAGGGGGCTACACCTTC
CSVEDRRAGGYTF
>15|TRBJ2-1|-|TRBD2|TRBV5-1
TGCGCCAGCAGGCAAGCGGGGTTTTCCTACAATGAGCAGTTCTTC
CASRQAGFSYNEQFF
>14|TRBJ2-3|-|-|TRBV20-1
TGCAGTGCTAGCGGACCCCCGGCCGGGGATACGCAGTATTTT
CSASGPPAGDTQYF
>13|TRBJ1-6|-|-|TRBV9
TGTGCCAGCAGCGCCTCGCACCGCTCACCCCTCCACTTT
CASSASHRSPLHF
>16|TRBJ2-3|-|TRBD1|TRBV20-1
TGCAGTGCTAGAGATTATAAAGGGGGCTTTATGGATACGCAGTATTTT
CSARDYKGGFMDTQYF
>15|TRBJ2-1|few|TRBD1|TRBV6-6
TGTGCCAGCAGAGAAACAGGGGTTGTAGGCAATGAGCAGTTCTTC
CASRETGVVGNEQFF
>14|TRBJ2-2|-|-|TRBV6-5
TGTGCCAGCGGGAGTCAGGGTTGGGCCGGGGAGCTGTTTTTT
CASGSQGWAGELFF
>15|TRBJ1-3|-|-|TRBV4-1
TGCGCCAGCAGCCTGGCGGGGACATCTGGAAACACCATATATTTT
CASSLAGTSGNTIYF